Sequencing of this T cell receptor beta chain was carried out in a study of cytomegalovirus exposure and HLA in healthy donors. PCR primers comprised 60 Vbeta and 13 Jbeta primers. Method: immunoSEQ multiplex PCR; TCRdb's copy keeps in-frame clones and lacks some. This sample yields 140,000 to 150,000 clones, of which approximately 82% are seen a single time; around 10% belongs to the top ten. The CDR3 length is 14 residues. The V end lost 3 bases, the J end lost 3 bases, and 10 bases lay between the germline ends. Germline V gene lookup returns CDR1 LNHDA and CDR2 SQIVND (reference sequence). The chain has TRBV19 and TRBJ2-3; D might be TRBD1 (6 bases). Sequenced sample: PBMCs. The TCR comes from a woman in her sixties or seventies in good health and CMV-seropositive. CDR3 nucleotide sequence: TGTGCCAGTAGTATTGGCAGGGGTACAGATACGCAGTATTTT. This sequence encodes CASSIGRGTDTQYF.